This T cell receptor beta chain derives from a study of blood T cell repertoires in COVID-19. CDR3 length: 15 amino acids. Per the germline V gene, CDR1 is SSHAT and CDR2 is FNYEAQ (reference sequence). As concerns this clone: At one end the junction does not follow the germline gene, possibly because of a read error.

This table comes from immunoSEQ multiplex PCR, and its TCRdb copy is limited to in-frame clones, with some not included. This table holds over 65,000 clones, approximately 80% found once. V is TRBV7-7 and J is TRBJ2-1, with TRBD2 matching 7 bases. This clonotype originated in an elderly man with acute or convalescent COVID-19. Sequenced input: peripheral blood. CDR3 nucleotide sequence: TGTGCTAGCAGCTTAGGTCCTAGCGGATACAATGAGCAGTTCTTC. Amino acids: CASSLGPSGYNEQFF.